This T cell receptor (beta chain) was observed in a study of long-term antiretroviral therapy in people with HIV. Study-wide findings and caveats: Controls exceeded HIV repertoires in CDR3 length range. Blood dates from about 2003 to 2018, possibly under older ART regimens.

Running of the v3.0 immunoSEQ assay took place at survey level. The repertoire was sequenced with immunoSEQ multiplex PCR; TCRdb's copy has only in-frame clones and lacks some. The sample holds tens of thousands of clones, about 82% seen once. Turning to this clone: Its antigen is still unknown.

V was trimmed by 2 bases and J by 1 base, leaving 8 bases between them. The CDR3 loop spans 15 amino acids. The germline CDR1 and CDR2 sequences are MNHEY and SMNVEV (reference sequence). Sequencing was performed on unsorted PBMCs, taken 0.8 years before starting antiretroviral therapy. The chain joins TRBV27 to TRBJ2-2; a weak D match, TRBD2 (6 bases). The clonotype comes from a man between 18 and 29 years old with HIV. This CDR3 reads CASSLGGLNTGELFF. The CDR3 region has the DNA TGTGCCAGCAGTTTAGGGGGACTGAACACCGGGGAGCTGTTTTTT.